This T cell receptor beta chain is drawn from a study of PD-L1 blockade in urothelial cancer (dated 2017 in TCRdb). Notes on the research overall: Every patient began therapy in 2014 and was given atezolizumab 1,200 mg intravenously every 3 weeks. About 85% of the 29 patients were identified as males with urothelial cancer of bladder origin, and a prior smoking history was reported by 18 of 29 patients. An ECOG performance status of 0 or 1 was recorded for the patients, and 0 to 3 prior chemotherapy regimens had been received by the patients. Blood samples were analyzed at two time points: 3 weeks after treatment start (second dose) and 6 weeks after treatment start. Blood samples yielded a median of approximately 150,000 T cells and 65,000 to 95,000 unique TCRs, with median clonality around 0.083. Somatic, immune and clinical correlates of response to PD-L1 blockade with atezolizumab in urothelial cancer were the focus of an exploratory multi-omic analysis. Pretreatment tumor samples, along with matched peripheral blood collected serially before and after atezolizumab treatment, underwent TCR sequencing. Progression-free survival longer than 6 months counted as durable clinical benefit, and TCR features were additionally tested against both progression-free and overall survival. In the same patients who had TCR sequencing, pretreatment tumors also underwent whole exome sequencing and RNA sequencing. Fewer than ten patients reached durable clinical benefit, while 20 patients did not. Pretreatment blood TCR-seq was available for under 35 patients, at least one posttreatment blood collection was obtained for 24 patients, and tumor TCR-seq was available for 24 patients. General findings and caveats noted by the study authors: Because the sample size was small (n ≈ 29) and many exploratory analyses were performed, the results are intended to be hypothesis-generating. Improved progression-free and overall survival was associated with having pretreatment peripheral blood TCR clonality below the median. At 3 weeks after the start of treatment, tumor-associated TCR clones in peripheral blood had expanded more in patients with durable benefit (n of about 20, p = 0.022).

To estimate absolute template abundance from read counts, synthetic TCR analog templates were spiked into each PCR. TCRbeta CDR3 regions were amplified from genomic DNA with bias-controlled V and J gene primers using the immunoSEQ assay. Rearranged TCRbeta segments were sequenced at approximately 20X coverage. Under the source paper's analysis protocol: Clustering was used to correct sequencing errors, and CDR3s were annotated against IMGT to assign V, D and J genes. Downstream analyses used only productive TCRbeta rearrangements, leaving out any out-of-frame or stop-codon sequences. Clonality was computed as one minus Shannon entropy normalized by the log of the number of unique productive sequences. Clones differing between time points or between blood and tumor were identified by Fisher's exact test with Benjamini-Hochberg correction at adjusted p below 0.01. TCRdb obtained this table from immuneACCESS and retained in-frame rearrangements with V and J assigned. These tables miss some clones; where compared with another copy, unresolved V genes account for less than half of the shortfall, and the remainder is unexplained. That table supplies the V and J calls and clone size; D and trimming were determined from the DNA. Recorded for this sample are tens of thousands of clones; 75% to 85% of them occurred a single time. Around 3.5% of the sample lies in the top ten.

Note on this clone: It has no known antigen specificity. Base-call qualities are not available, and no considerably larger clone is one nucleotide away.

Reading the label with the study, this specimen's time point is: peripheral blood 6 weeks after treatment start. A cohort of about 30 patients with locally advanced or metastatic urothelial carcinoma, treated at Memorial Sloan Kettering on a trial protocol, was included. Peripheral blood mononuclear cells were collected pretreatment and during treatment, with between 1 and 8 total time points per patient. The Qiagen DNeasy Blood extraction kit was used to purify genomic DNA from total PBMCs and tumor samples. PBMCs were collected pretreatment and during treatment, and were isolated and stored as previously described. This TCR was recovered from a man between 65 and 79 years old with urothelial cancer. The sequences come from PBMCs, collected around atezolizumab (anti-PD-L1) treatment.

The DNA sequence is as follows: TGTGCCTGGACAGGGCCCTCTGGGGCCAACGTCCTGACTTTC. Translation gives CAWTGPSGANVLTF. Recombination joined TRBV30 with TRBJ2-6; the D gene is perhaps TRBD1, on 5 matching bases. For CDR1 and CDR2, the germline V gene (reference sequence) lists GTSNPN and SVGIG. CDR3 length: 14 amino acids, cysteine to phenylalanine. Just CDR3 DNA is preserved here, 42 bases in frame from base 1. Between the V and J ends, shortened by 4 bases and 0 bases respectively, the junction contains 7 bases.